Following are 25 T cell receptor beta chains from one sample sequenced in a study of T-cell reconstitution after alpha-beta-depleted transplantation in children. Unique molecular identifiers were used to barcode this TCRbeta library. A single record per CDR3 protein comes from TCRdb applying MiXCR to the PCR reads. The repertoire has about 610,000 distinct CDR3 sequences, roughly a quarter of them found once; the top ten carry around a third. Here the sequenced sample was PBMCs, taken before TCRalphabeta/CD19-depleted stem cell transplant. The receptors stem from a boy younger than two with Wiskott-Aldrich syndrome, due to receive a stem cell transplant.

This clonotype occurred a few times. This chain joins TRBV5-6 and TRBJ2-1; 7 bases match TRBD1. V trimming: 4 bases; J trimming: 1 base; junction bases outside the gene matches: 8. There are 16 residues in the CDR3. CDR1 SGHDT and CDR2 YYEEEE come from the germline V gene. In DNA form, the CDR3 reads TGTGCCAGCAGCGCAGGGGGTCTATGGTCCTACAATGAGCAGTTCTTC. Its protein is CASSAGGLWSYNEQFF.

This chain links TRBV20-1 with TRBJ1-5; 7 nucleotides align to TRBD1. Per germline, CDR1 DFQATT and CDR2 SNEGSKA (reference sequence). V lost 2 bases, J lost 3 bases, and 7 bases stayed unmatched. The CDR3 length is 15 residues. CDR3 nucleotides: TGCAGTGCTAGATATCCGGGACAGCTCAATCAGCCCCAGCATTTT. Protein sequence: CSARYPGQLNQPQHF.

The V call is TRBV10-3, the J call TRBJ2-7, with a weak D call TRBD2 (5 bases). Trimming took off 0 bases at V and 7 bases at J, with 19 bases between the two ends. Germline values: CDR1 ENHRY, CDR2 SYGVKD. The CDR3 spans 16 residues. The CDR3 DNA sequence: TGTGCCATCAGTGAGTCGTTGAGGACCACGACGGGGGAGCAGTACTTC. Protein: CAISESLRTTTGEQYF.

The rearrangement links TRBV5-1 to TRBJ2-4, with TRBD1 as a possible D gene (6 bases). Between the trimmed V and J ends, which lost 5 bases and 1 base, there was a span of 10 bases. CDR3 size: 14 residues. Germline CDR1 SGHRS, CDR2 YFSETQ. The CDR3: CASRAQGAKNIQYF. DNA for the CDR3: TGCGCCAGCAGAGCCCAGGGGGCCAAAAACATTCAGTACTTC.

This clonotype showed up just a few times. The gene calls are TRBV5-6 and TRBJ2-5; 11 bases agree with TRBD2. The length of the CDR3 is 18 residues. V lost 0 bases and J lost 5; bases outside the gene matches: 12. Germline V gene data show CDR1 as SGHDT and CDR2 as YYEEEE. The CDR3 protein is CASSLVVGLAGGWETQYF. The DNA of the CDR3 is TGTGCCAGCAGCTTGGTGGTGGGGCTAGCGGGAGGATGGGAGACCCAGTACTTC.

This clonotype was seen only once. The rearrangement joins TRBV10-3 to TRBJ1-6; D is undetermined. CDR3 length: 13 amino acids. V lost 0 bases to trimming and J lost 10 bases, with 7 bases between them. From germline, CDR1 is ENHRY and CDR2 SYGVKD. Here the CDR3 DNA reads TGTGCCATCAGTGAGTCGGCTGGATCACCCCTCCACTTT. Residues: CAISESAGSPLHF.

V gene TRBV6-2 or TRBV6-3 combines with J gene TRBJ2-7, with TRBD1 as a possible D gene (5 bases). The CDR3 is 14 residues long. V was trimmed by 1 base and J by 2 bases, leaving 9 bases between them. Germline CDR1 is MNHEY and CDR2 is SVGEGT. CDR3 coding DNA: TGTGCCAGCAGTTACTGGGGCGCTCCCTACGAGCAGTACTTC. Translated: CASSYWGAPYEQYF.

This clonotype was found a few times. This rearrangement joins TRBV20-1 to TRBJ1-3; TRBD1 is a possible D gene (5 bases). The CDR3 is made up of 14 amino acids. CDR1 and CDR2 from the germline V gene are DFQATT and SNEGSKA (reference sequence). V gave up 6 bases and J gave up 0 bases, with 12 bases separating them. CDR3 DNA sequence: TGCAGTGCCGCCGGGGCCCGCTCTGGAAACACCATATATTTT. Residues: CSAAGARSGNTIYF.

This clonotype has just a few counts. CDR3 coding DNA: TGCGCCAGCAGCTCCGGGCCGAACTACGAGCAGTACTTC. Amino acids: CASSSGPNYEQYF. The chain recombines TRBV5-1 with TRBJ2-7; D remains ambiguous. V dropped 3 bases and J dropped 3 bases, with 10 bases sitting between them. Germline V gene sequence: CDR1 SGHRS, CDR2 YFSETQ. This CDR3 contains 13 residues. The full variable domain, in which reference TRBV5-1 and TRBJ2-7 provide the parts outside the CDR3, is KAGVTQTPRYLIKTRGQQVTLSCSPISGHRSVSWYQQTPGQGLQFLFEYFSETQRNKGNFPGRFSGRQFSNSRSEMNVSTLELGDSALYLCASSSGPNYEQYFGPGTRLTVT.

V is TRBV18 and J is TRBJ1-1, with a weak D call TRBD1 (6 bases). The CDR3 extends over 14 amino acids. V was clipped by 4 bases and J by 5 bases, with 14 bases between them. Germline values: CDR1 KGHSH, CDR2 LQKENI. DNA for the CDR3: TGTGCCAGCTCACTCCTGGAAGGGGGGACTGAAGCTTTCTTT. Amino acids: CASSLLEGGTEAFF.

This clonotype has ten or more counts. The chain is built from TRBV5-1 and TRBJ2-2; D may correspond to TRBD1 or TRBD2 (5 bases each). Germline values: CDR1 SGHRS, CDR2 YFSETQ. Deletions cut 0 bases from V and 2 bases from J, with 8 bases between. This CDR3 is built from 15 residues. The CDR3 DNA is TGCGCCAGCAGCTTGGTGGGACGCAACACCGGGGAGCTGTTTTTT. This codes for CASSLVGRNTGELFF.

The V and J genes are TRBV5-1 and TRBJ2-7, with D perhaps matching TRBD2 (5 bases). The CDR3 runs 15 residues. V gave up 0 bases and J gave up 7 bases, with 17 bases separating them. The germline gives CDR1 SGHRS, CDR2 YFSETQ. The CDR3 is CASSLDDYHVEEQYF. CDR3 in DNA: TGCGCCAGCAGCTTGGACGACTACCACGTTGAGGAGCAGTACTTC.

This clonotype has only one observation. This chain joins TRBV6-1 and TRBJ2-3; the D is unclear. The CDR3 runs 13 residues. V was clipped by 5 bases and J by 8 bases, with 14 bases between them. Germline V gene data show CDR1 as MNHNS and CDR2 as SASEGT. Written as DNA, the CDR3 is TGTGCCAGCAGTCTGCGTGAGGCTGGTACGCAGTATTTT. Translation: CASSLREAGTQYF.

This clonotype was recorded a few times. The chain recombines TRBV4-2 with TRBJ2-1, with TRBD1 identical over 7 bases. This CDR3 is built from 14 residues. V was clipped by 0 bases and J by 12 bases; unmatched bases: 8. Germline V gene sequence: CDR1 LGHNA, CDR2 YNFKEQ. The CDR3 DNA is TGTGCCAGCAGCCAAGAAGTAACAGGGGATAGGCAGTTCTTC. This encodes CASSQEVTGDRQFF.

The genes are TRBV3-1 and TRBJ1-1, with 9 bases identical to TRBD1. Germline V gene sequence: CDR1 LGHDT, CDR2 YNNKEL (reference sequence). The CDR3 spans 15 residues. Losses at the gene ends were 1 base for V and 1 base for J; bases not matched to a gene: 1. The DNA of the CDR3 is TGTGCCAGCAGCCAAGGGACAGGGGAGAACACTGAAGCTTTCTTT. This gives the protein CASSQGTGENTEAFF.

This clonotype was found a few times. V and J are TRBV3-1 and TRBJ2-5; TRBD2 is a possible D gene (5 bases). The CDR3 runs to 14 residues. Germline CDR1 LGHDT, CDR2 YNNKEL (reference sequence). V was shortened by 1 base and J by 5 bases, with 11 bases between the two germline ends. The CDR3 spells CASSQAAGGETQYF. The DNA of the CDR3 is TGTGCCAGCAGCCAAGCTGCGGGTGGGGAGACCCAGTACTTC.

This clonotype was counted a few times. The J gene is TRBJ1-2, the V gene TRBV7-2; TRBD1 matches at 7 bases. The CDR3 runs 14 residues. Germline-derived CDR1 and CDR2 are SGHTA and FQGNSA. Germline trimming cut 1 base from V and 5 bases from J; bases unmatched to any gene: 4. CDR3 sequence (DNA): TGTGCCAGCAGCTTAGAACAGGGGCGGTATGGCTACACCTTC. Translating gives CASSLEQGRYGYTF.

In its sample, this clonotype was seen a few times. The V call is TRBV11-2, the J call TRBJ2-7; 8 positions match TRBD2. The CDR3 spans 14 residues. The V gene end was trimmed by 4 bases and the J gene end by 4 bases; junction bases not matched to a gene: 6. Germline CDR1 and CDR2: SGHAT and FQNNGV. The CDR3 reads CASSSIAGKYEQYF. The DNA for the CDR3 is TGTGCCAGCAGCTCTATAGCGGGAAAGTACGAGCAGTACTTC.

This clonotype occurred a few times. The CDR3 region has the DNA TGCAGCGTTGGATGGACGAGACAGCGGGCGGAGCTGTTTTTT. It is translated as CSVGWTRQRAELFF. V gene TRBV29-1 combines with J gene TRBJ2-2, with a weak D call TRBD2 (6 bases). Germline values: CDR1 SQVTM, CDR2 ANQGSEA. Trimming pared 4 bases from V and 10 bases from J, leaving 19 bases between. The length of the CDR3 is 14 residues.

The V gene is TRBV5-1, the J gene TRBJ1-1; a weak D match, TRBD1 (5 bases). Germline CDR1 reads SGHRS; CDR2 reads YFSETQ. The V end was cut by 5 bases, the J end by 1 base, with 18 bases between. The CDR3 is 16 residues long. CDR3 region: CASSSSPTGGNTEAFF. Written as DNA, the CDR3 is TGCGCCAGCAGTTCGAGCCCAACAGGAGGGAACACTGAAGCTTTCTTT.

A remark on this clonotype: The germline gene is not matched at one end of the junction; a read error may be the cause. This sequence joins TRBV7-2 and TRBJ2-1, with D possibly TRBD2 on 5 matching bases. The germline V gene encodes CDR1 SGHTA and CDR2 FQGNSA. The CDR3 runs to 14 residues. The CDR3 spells CASSLSGLYNVQFF. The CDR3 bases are TGTGCCAGCAGCTTAAGCGGACTTTACAATGTGCAGTTCTTC.

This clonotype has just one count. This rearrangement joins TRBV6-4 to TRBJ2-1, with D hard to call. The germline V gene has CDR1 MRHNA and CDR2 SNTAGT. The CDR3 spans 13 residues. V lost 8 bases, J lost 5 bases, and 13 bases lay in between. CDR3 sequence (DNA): TGTGCCAGCTCATGGACGGCTAACAATGAGCAGTTCTTC. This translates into CASSWTANNEQFF.

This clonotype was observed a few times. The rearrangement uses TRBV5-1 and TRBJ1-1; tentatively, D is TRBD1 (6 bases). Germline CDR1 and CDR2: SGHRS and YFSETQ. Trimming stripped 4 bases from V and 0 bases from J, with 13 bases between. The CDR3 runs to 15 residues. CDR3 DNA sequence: TGCGCCAGCAGCCCGGAGACAGGCATGAACACTGAAGCTTTCTTT. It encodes CASSPETGMNTEAFF.

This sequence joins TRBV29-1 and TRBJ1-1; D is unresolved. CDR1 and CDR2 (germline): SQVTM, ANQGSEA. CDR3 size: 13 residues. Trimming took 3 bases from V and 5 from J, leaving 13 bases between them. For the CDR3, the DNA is TGCAGCGTTGAGCGCAGGTTTGAGACTGAAGCTTTCTTT. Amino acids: CSVERRFETEAFF. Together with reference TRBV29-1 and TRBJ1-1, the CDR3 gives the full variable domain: SAVISQKPSRDICQRGTSLTIQCQVDSQVTMMFWYRQQPGQSLTLIATANQGSEATYESGFVIDKFPISRPNLTFSTLTVSNMSPEDSSIYLCSVERRFETEAFFGQGTRLTVV.

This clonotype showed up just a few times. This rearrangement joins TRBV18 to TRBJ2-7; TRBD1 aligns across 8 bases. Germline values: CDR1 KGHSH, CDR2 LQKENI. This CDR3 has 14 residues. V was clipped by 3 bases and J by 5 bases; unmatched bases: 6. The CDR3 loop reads CASSPMTGEDEQYF. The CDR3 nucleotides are TGTGCCAGCTCACCGATGACAGGGGAGGACGAGCAGTACTTC.